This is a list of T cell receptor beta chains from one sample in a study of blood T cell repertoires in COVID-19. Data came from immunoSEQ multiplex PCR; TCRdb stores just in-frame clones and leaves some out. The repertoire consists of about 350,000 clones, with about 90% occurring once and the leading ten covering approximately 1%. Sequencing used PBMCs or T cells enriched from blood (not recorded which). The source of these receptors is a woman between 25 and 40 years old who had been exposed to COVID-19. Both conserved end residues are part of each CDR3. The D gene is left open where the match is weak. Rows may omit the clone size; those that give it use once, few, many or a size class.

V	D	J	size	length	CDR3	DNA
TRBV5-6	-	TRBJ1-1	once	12	CASSLNHGGAFF	TGTGCCAGCAGCTTGAACCACGGAGGGGCTTTCTTT
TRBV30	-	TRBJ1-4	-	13	CAWSVRGWEKLFF	TGTGCCTGGAGTGTACGGGGGTGGGAAAAACTGTTTTTT
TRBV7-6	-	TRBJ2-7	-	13	CASSLSTGYEQYF	TGTGCCAGCAGCCTCTCAACAGGGTACGAGCAGTACTTC
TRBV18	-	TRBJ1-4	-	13	CASSPWPGEKLFF	TGTGCCAGCTCACCATGGCCGGGTGAAAAACTGTTTTTT
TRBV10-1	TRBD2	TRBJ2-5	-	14	CASSDGGAGETQYF	TGCGCCAGCAGCGATGGGGGAGCGGGGGAGACCCAGTACTTC
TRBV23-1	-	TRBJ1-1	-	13	CASSGLSRREAFF	TGCGCCAGCAGTGGGCTCTCCCGGCGTGAAGCTTTCTTT
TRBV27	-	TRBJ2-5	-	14	CASRPDSSGETQYF	TGTGCCAGCAGGCCGGACAGCTCTGGAGAGACCCAGTACTTC
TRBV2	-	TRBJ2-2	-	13	CASSVELTGELFF	TGTGCCAGCAGCGTAGAACTCACCGGGGAGCTGTTTTTT
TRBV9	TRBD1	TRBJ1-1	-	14	CASSPRDRGLPAFF	TGTGCCAGCAGCCCCCGGGACAGGGGGCTTCCGGCTTTCTTT
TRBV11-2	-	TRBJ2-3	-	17	CASSLFGPGESADTQYF	TGTGCCAGCAGCTTATTTGGTCCGGGAGAGTCCGCAGATACGCAGTATTTT
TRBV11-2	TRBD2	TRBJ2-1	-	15	CASSLLSGSRDEQFF	TGTGCCAGCAGCTTGCTTAGCGGGAGCAGGGATGAGCAGTTCTTC
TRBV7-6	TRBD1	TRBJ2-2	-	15	CASSQTGSGTGELFF	TGTGCCAGCAGTCAGACAGGGTCGGGCACCGGGGAGCTGTTTTTT
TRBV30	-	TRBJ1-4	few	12	CAWSAGGEKLFF	TGTGCCTGGAGTGCCGGGGGGGAAAAACTGTTTTTT
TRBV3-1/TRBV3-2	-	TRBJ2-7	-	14	CASSHRDKSYEQYF	TGTGCCAGCAGCCACCGGGACAAATCCTACGAGCAGTACTTC
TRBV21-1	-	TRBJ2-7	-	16	CASSKPDRGHRYEQYF	TGTGCCAGCAGCAAACCGGACAGGGGGCATAGGTACGAGCAGTACTTC
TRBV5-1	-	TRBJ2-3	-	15	CASSLFGKGGHTQYF	TGCGCCAGCAGCTTGTTCGGTAAAGGGGGACATACGCAGTATTTT
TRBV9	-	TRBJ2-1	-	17	CASSVHKDLGAYNEQFF	TGTGCCAGCAGCGTACATAAAGACCTCGGGGCCTACAATGAGCAGTTCTTC
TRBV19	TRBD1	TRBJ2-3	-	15	CASSQQGAITDTQYF	TGTGCCAGTAGTCAACAGGGGGCGATCACAGATACGCAGTATTTT
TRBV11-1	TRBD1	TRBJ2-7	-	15	CASSRRQGTGYEQYF	TGTGCCAGCAGCCGGCGACAGGGAACGGGGTACGAGCAGTACTTC
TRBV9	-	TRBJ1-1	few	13	CASSVRGGTEAFF	TGTGCCAGCAGCGTAAGGGGCGGCACTGAAGCTTTCTTT
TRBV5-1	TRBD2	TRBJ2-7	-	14	CASSLSGGLDGQYF	TGCGCCAGCAGCTTGTCGGGAGGGTTGGACGGGCAGTACTTC
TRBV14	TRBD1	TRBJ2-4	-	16	CASSPTGGTVKNIQYF	TGTGCCAGCAGCCCAACAGGGGGGACCGTCAAAAACATTCAGTACTTC
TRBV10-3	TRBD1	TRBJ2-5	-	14	CAISEADREETQYF	TGTGCCATCAGTGAAGCTGACAGGGAGGAGACCCAGTACTTC
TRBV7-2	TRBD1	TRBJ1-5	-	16	CASSLGGQGVIQPQHF	TGTGCCAGCAGCTTAGGGGGACAGGGGGTGATCCAGCCCCAGCATTTT
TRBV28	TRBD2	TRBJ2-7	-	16	CASSLSGGGRVYEQYF	TGTGCCAGCAGTTTAAGTGGAGGCGGGAGGGTCTACGAGCAGTACTTC
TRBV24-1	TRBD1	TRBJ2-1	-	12	CATQDRSLEQFF	TGTGCCACCCAGGACAGGTCTCTCGAGCAGTTCTTC
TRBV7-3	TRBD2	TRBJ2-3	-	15	CASSLTSVGGDTQYF	TGTGCCAGCAGCCTTACTAGCGTAGGAGGGGATACGCAGTATTTT
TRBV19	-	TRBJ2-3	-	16	CASSIYSERSTDTQYF	TGTGCCAGTAGTATATACAGCGAGCGGAGCACAGATACGCAGTATTTT
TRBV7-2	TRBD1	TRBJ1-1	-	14	CASSPDRGSAEAFF	TGTGCCAGCAGCCCGGACAGGGGGAGCGCTGAAGCTTTCTTT
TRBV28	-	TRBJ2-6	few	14	CATYRDSGANVLTF	TGTGCCACCTACAGGGACTCTGGGGCCAACGTCCTGACTTTC
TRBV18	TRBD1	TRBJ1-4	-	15	CASSPKTGPNEKLFF	TGTGCCAGCTCACCCAAGACAGGGCCAAATGAAAAACTGTTTTTT
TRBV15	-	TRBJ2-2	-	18	CATSRALTGRVGFGELFF	TGTGCCACCAGCAGGGCACTGACGGGCAGGGTCGGGTTCGGGGAGCTGTTTTTT
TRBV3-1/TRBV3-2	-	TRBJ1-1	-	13	CASSQGVNTEAFF	TGTGCCAGCAGCCAAGGAGTGAACACTGAAGCTTTCTTT
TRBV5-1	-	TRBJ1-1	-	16	CASSLDRGKANTEAFF	TGCGCCAGCAGCTTGGATAGGGGCAAGGCGAACACTGAAGCTTTCTTT
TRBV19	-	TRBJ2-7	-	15	CASSPKQGFSYEQYF	TGTGCCAGTAGCCCGAAACAGGGTTTTTCCTACGAGCAGTACTTC
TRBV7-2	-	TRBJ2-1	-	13	CASSLYPGERLFF	TGTGCCAGCAGCTTATACCCGGGAGAGAGGCTGTTCTTC
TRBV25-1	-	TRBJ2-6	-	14	CASSVGAGANVLTF	TGTGCCAGCAGTGTGGGCGCTGGGGCCAACGTCCTGACTTTC
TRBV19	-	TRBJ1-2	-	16	CASRPSGALANYGYTF	TGTGCCAGTAGGCCCTCTGGAGCTCTAGCTAACTATGGCTACACCTTC